These 32 T cell receptor beta chains were all obtained from the same sample, sequenced in a study of OX40 agonist ivuxolimab in advanced cancers. Only in-frame clones appear in the TCRdb table, and some are missing; sequencing was by immunoSEQ multiplex PCR. Of approximately 81,000 clones listed, 93% are singletons. Sequences were derived from CD4+ or CD8+ T cells sorted from blood, sampled in a trial of the OX40 agonist ivuxolimab. Source of these receptors: an adult with an advanced solid tumor such as melanoma, head and neck, liver or kidney cancer.

The chain employs TRBV4-1 and TRBJ2-3; 10 bases are a match to TRBD2. The CDR3 runs 16 residues. V was pared by 4 bases and J by 5 bases, with 9 bases of the junction left unmatched. Germline V gene sequence: CDR1 MGHRA, CDR2 YSYEKL. CDR3 sequence (DNA): TGCGCCAGCAGCCCCACCCGGCTAGCGGGAGTAGATACGCAGTATTTT. Its translation is CASSPTRLAGVDTQYF.

This clone was detected a few times. J is TRBJ1-1 and V is TRBV4-1, with a possible D match to TRBD1 (6 bases). Germline V gives CDR1 MGHRA, CDR2 YSYEKL. CDR3 length equals 14 residues. Trimming took off 3 bases at V and 7 bases at J, with 15 bases between the two ends. The CDR3 coding sequence is TGCGCCAGCAGCCATCACAGGGCAGGGGATGAAGCTTTCTTT. It yields the protein CASSHHRAGDEAFF.

The chain is built from TRBV9 and TRBJ1-6; no reliable D call. The CDR3 has 17 residues. The germline CDR1 and CDR2 sequences are SGDLS and YYNGEE. V was clipped by 0 bases and J by 5 bases, with 15 bases between them. The CDR3: CASSVVPPLSNNSPLHF. In nucleotides, the CDR3 is TGTGCCAGCAGCGTAGTTCCCCCCTTAAGCAATAATTCACCCCTCCACTTT.

This clone was recorded once. V is TRBV27 and J is TRBJ1-5; D is possibly TRBD1 (5 bases). Germline V gene sequence: CDR1 MNHEY, CDR2 SMNVEV (reference sequence). The CDR3 is 14 residues long. Trimming stripped 5 bases from V and 5 bases from J, with 13 bases between. The chain's CDR3 is CASSALGEDQPQHF. CDR3 DNA sequence: TGTGCCAGCAGTGCCTTGGGGGAGGATCAGCCCCAGCATTTT.

This clone has only one observation. The chain recombines TRBV28 with TRBJ1-2; tentative D call: TRBD1 (5 bases). Germline CDR1 is MDHEN and CDR2 is SYDVKM. Trimming pared 6 bases from V and 4 bases from J, leaving 24 bases between. CDR3 length equals 17 residues. In nucleotides, the CDR3 is TGTGCCAGCAGATGGGACTCCCCCCAAACCCTTCCCTATGGCTACACCTTC. Protein: CASRWDSPQTLPYGYTF.

This clone was detected only once. The chain links TRBV7-9 to TRBJ1-4; 8 positions match TRBD1. Trimming cost V 7 bases and J 8 bases; bases outside gene matches: 12. Germline V gene sequence: CDR1 SEHNR, CDR2 FQNEAQ (reference sequence). The CDR3 has 15 amino acids. The CDR3 sequence is CASTPPGTGPEKLFF. Here the CDR3 DNA reads TGTGCCAGCACCCCCCCCGGGACAGGCCCCGAAAAACTGTTTTTT.

The CDR3 loop is CASSLVGLLSYEQYF. The CDR3 nucleotides read TGTGCCAGCAGCTTAGTAGGGTTACTCTCCTACGAGCAGTACTTC. The V and J genes are TRBV7-9 and TRBJ2-7; D uncertain. Germline loops: CDR1 SEHNR, CDR2 FQNEAQ (reference sequence). The ends were cut back, 1 base at V and 0 bases at J, with 10 bases in the middle. The CDR3 consists of 15 residues.

This chain connects TRBV6-5 to TRBJ2-7, with D tentatively TRBD1 (6 bases). The CDR3 has 15 amino acids. Trimming took off 5 bases at V and 3 bases at J, with 17 bases between the two ends. Germline V gene sequence: CDR1 MNHEY, CDR2 SVGAGI. CDR3 in amino acids: CASSTDRSPLYEQYF. Here the CDR3 DNA reads TGTGCCAGCAGTACCGACAGGAGTCCGCTCTACGAGCAGTACTTC.

The chain is built from TRBV7-3 and TRBJ2-3, with unresolved D. The V end lost 0 bases, the J end lost 6 bases, and 13 bases lay between the germline ends. CDR3 length: 15 residues. The germline CDR1 and CDR2 sequences are SGHTA and FQGTGA. The CDR3 nucleotides read TGTGCCAGCAGCTTAACAGGACCCGCAGGTGATACGCAGTATTTT. Translated: CASSLTGPAGDTQYF. The full variable domain, in which reference TRBV7-3 and TRBJ2-3 provide the parts outside the CDR3, is GAGVSQTPSNKVTEKGKYVELRCDPISGHTALYWYRQSLGQGPEFLIYFQGTGAADDSGLPNDRFFAVRPEGSVSTLKIQRTERGDSAVYLCASSLTGPAGDTQYFGPGTRLTVL.

V and J are TRBV27 and TRBJ2-7, with TRBD2 matching over 11 bases. The CDR3 totals 15 residues. Germline V CDR1 and CDR2: MNHEY, SMNVEV (reference sequence). Unmatched junction bases numbered 5, after V lost 6 bases and J lost 1 base. This CDR3 is CASSPTSGDSYEQYF. The CDR3 coding sequence is TGTGCCAGCAGCCCGACTAGCGGGGATTCCTACGAGCAGTACTTC.

In DNA, the CDR3 is TGTGCCAGCTCACCATACGGGGGAGGGTCGAATGAGCAGTTCTTC. It encodes CASSPYGGGSNEQFF. J is TRBJ2-1 and V is TRBV18; 7 bases are shared with TRBD2. This CDR3 has 15 amino acids. From germline, CDR1 is KGHSH and CDR2 LQKENI. V lost 2 bases and J lost 7; bases outside the gene matches: 8.

The chain couples TRBV9 to TRBJ2-7; D may be TRBD2 (7 bases). V gave up 3 bases and J gave up 5 bases, with 21 bases separating them. Germline V gene data show CDR1 as SGDLS and CDR2 as YYNGEE. The CDR3 is 16 amino acids. CDR3 DNA sequence: TGTGCCAGCAGCGCCCAACGCGGGGGCCCGAAGAACGAGCAGTACTTC. As protein: CASSAQRGGPKNEQYF.

V gene TRBV7-9 combines with J gene TRBJ1-5; the match to TRBD1 covers 8 bases. The germline CDR1 and CDR2 sequences are SEHNR and FQNEAQ (reference sequence). The trim removed 4 bases at V and 0 bases at J, leaving 14 bases unmatched. This CDR3 is built from 19 residues. Written as DNA, the CDR3 is TGTGCCAGCAGCTCCGACACAGGGGGGGGGATTCCTAGCAATCAGCCCCAGCATTTT. It encodes CASSSDTGGGIPSNQPQHF.

The chain recombines TRBV6-5 with TRBJ1-1; maybe TRBD1 (6 bases). This CDR3 comprises 15 residues. CDR1 and CDR2 (germline): MNHEY, SVGAGI. The V end lost 2 bases, the J end lost 5 bases, and 15 bases lay between the germline ends. CDR3 region: CASSYPTGRGTEAFF. The CDR3 nucleotides read TGTGCCAGCAGTTACCCGACAGGCCGGGGAACTGAAGCTTTCTTT.

J is TRBJ1-1 and V is TRBV6-5; unclear D gene. V was shortened by 0 bases and J by 3 bases, with 8 bases between the two germline ends. Germline lookup yields CDR1 MNHEY and CDR2 SVGAGI. The CDR3 runs to 14 residues. The CDR3 DNA reads as TGTGCCAGCAGTTACTCGAAATACGACACTGAAGCTTTCTTT. Its protein product is CASSYSKYDTEAFF.

The DNA of the CDR3 is TGTGCCAGCAGTGACGACACGGGTCTAAGCTATGGCTACACCTTC. It specifies CASSDDTGLSYGYTF. The V and J genes are TRBV25-1 and TRBJ1-2; D uncertain. V gave up 3 bases and J gave up 4 bases, with 15 bases separating them. The CDR3 spans 15 residues. Per germline, CDR1 MGHDK and CDR2 SYGVNS.

The V and J genes are TRBV4-2 and TRBJ1-4; a possible D gene is TRBD1 (5 bases). Germline V gene lookup returns CDR1 LGHNA and CDR2 YNFKEQ. With 5 bases removed from V and 5 bases from J, the gap between germline ends came to 15 bases. The CDR3 runs to 15 residues. In DNA, the CDR3 is TGTGCCAGCAGCGAGGGGACGGTGCAGAATGAAAAACTGTTTTTT. Encoded protein: CASSEGTVQNEKLFF.

The V call is TRBV19, the J call TRBJ2-1; TRBD2 matches 7 bases. Unmatched junction bases numbered 8, after V lost 0 bases and J lost 3 bases. Looked up from germline, CDR1 is LNHDA and CDR2 is SQIVND (reference sequence). This CDR3 is built from 17 residues. The CDR3 region is CASSIDPTSNLYNEQFF. CDR3 in DNA: TGTGCCAGTAGTATAGACCCGACTAGCAACCTCTACAATGAGCAGTTCTTC.

V gene TRBV14 combines with J gene TRBJ2-7; 8 nucleotides align to TRBD1. The V gene end was trimmed by 0 bases and the J gene end by 2 bases; junction bases not matched to a gene: 3. The CDR3 has 15 residues. The germline CDR1 and CDR2 sequences are SGHDN and FVKESK. The CDR3 coding sequence is TGTGCCAGCAGCCAAGACGACAGGGGACCCTACGAGCAGTACTTC. Residues: CASSQDDRGPYEQYF.

V usage is TRBV19 and J usage is TRBJ1-2; D not certain. The CDR3 spans 14 residues. Trimming cost V 1 base and J 8 bases, with 14 bases left between them. Germline V lookup: CDR1 LNHDA, CDR2 SQIVND (reference sequence). The CDR3 DNA reads TGTGCCAGTAGTATAGGAGTTGGTAGGAACGGCTACACCTTC. Amino acids: CASSIGVGRNGYTF.

This chain uses TRBV7-9 with TRBJ2-1; unclear D gene. Germline-derived CDR1 and CDR2 are SEHNR and FQNEAQ (reference sequence). This CDR3 comprises 17 residues. V lost 5 bases and J lost 4, with 21 bases in between. CDR3 sequence: CASSPAVGGILYNEQFF. CDR3 nucleotide sequence: TGTGCCAGCAGCCCGGCGGTAGGCGGCATTCTTTACAATGAGCAGTTCTTC.

V is TRBV4-3 and J is TRBJ1-4; possible D gene TRBD1, 5 bases. Trimming removed 3 bases from V and 14 bases from J, with 16 bases in between. CDR1 is LGHNA, CDR2 YSLEER, per germline. CDR3 length: 13 residues. In DNA form, the CDR3 reads TGCGCCAGCAGCCACATAGGGGAAGGGAGGCTGTTTTTT. Its protein is CASSHIGEGRLFF.

The chain joins TRBV14 to TRBJ2-5, with 9 bases that match TRBD1. From germline, CDR1 is SGHDN and CDR2 FVKESK. V gave up 4 bases and J gave up 1 base; unmatched junction bases: 16. CDR3 length equals 19 residues. The CDR3 spells CASSPNIPGTGRLQETQYF. The CDR3 DNA sequence: TGTGCCAGCAGCCCAAACATACCAGGGACAGGGAGACTCCAAGAGACCCAGTACTTC.

The chain links TRBV4-2 to TRBJ2-7, with D hard to call. Trimming left V 0 bases short and J 3 bases short, with 12 bases between. Germline lookup yields CDR1 LGHNA and CDR2 YNFKEQ. The CDR3 runs 15 residues. The CDR3 DNA reads TGTGCCAGCAGCCAAGACCTGGGCACCTACTACGAGCAGTACTTC. Encoded protein: CASSQDLGTYYEQYF.

This chain joins TRBV5-1 and TRBJ2-7; D not certain. Germline assignment: CDR1 SGHRS and CDR2 YFSETQ. This CDR3 is built from 13 residues. The germline V and J ends were trimmed by 4 bases and 3 bases, with 11 bases remaining between them. CDR3 bases: TGCGCCAGCAGCCCGGGCCTCCTCTACGAGCAGTACTTC. Its protein product is CASSPGLLYEQYF. Full variable domain (outside the CDR3, taken from reference TRBV5-1 and TRBJ2-7): KAGVTQTPRYLIKTRGQQVTLSCSPISGHRSVSWYQQTPGQGLQFLFEYFSETQRNKGNFPGRFSGRQFSNSRSEMNVSTLELGDSALYLCASSPGLLYEQYFGPGTRLTVT.

The chain combines TRBV30 with TRBJ1-2; TRBD1 is a possible D gene (6 bases). The CDR3 has 12 residues. Germline CDR1 reads GTSNPN; CDR2 reads SVGIG (reference sequence). V lost 2 bases, J lost 7 bases, and 11 bases lay in between. CDR3 sequence (DNA): TGTGCCTGGAGTACCACAGGGACTGGCTACACCTTC. This encodes CAWSTTGTGYTF.

This clone was counted a single time. DNA of the CDR3: TGCGCCAGCAGCCAAGATCCAGGGCCCTACGAGCAGTACTTC. Encoded protein: CASSQDPGPYEQYF. This chain connects TRBV4-3 to TRBJ2-7; perhaps TRBD1 as D (5 bases). V shed 0 bases and J shed 2 bases, with 8 bases lying between them. Germline CDR1 and CDR2: LGHNA and YSLEER. The CDR3 consists of 14 residues.

The V call is TRBV5-6, the J call TRBJ1-2; tentative D call: TRBD1 (5 bases). Trimming took 4 bases from V and 2 from J, leaving 21 bases between them. CDR3 size: 17 residues. Germline V gene sequence: CDR1 SGHDT, CDR2 YYEEEE. Here the CDR3 reads CASSLGGAGVANYGYTF. DNA for the CDR3: TGTGCCAGCAGCCTGGGAGGGGCCGGGGTGGCAAACTATGGCTACACCTTC. Drawing the rest from reference TRBV5-6 and TRBJ1-2, the complete variable domain is DAGVTQSPTHLIKTRGQQVTLRCSPKSGHDTVSWYQQALGQGPQFIFQYYEEEERQRGNFPDRFSGHQFPNYSSELNVNALLLGDSALYLCASSLGGAGVANYGYTFGSGTRLTVV.

This clone came up a few times. V and J are TRBV6-6 and TRBJ1-5; the D is unclear. Germline-derived CDR1 and CDR2 are MNHNY and SVGAGI (reference sequence). Trimming shortened V by 6 bases and J by 3 bases, and 12 bases separated the two germline ends. This CDR3 is 14 amino acids long. CDR3 sequence reads: CASSPRLDNQPQHF. CDR3 bases: TGTGCCAGCAGCCCCCGGTTGGACAATCAGCCCCAGCATTTT.

This chain joins TRBV6-5 and TRBJ2-1; 11 bases fit TRBD2. V lost 6 bases and J lost 4; bases outside the gene matches: 2. The V gene's germline CDR1 is MNHEY and CDR2 SVGAGI. The CDR3 loop spans 14 amino acids. The chain's CDR3 is CASSVAGGYNEQFF. Here the CDR3 DNA reads TGTGCCAGCAGCGTAGCGGGAGGGTACAATGAGCAGTTCTTC.

The rearrangement joins TRBV6-6 to TRBJ2-1; D is unresolved. V was shortened by 5 bases and J by 0 bases, with 14 bases between the two germline ends. CDR1 and CDR2 (germline): MNHNY, SVGAGI (reference sequence). The CDR3 extends over 16 amino acids. The CDR3 nucleotides are TGTGCCAGCAGTCATTCGACTTTTAGCTCCTACAATGAGCAGTTCTTC. Encoded protein: CASSHSTFSSYNEQFF.

J is TRBJ1-5 and V is TRBV5-6; the D is unclear. Germline CDR1 is SGHDT and CDR2 is YYEEEE. V shed 1 base and J shed 6 bases, with 14 bases lying between them. The CDR3 consists of 15 residues. The DNA for the CDR3 is TGTGCCAGCAGCTTGTGGACCTCAGGCGGTCAGCCCCAGCATTTT. Translating it yields CASSLWTSGGQPQHF.